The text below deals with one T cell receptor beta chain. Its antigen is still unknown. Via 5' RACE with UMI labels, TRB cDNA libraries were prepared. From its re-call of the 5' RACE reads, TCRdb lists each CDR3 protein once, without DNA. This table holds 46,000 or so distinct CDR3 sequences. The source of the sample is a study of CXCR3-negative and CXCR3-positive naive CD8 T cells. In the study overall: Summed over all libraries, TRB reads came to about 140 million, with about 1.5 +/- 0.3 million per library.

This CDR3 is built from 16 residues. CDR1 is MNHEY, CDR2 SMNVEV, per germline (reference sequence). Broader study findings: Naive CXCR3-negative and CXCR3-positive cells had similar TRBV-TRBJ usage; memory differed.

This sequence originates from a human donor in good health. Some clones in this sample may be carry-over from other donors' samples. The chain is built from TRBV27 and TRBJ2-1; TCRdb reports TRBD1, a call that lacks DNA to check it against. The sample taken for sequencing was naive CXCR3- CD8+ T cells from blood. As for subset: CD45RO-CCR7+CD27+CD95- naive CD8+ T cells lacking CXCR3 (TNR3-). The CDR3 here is CASSSIDRTGDNEQFF.